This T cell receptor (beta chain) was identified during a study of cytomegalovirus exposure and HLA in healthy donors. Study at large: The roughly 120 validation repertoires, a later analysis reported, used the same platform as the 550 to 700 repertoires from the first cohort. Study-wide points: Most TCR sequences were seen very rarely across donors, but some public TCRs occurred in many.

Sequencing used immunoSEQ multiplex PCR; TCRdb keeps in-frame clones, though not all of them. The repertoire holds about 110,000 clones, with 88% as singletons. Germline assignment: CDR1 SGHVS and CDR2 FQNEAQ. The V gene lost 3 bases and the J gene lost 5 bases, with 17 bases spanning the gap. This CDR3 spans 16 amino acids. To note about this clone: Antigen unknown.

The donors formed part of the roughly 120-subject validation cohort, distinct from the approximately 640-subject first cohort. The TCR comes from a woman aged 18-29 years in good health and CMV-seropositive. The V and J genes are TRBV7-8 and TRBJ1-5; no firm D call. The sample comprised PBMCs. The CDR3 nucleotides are TGTGCCAGCAGCTTCGACGGGCGGGGTTCCGATCAGCCCCAGCATTTT. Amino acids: CASSFDGRGSDQPQHF.